Listed here are 2 T cell receptor beta chains from one sample, sequenced in a study of T cells in Graves' hyperthyroidism and ophthalmopathy (dated by TCRdb to about 2019). The library relied on multiplex PCR. Sequencing took place on an Illumina HiSeq 2000. TCR beta CDR3 regions were amplified from RNA transcripts. A first-round RT-PCR of the TCR CDR3 used the HTBI primer set with the Qiagen OneStep RT-PCR kit. TCRdb itself trimmed the public reads at Q25 with fastp, ran MiXCR and retained productive beta chains. Rows are combined by CDR3 protein, so each entry shows the most common genes and DNA. The sample has under 650,000 distinct CDR3 sequences on record, under 20% of them singletons. Approximately 3.9% of the sample is in the top ten clones. The specimen sequenced was blood. These receptors all stem from a woman aged 25 to 39 with Graves' hyperthyroidism.

The chain employs TRBV7-9 and TRBJ2-1, with 10 bases fitting TRBD1. CDR1 and CDR2 (germline): SEHNR, FQNEAQ (reference sequence). Trimming removed 4 bases from V and 7 bases from J; junction bases left unmatched: 13. The CDR3 contains 17 residues. In nucleotides, the CDR3 is TGTGCCAGCAGCTCGAGGGCCGGGACAGGGGCGCCTAATGAGCAGTTCTTC. Its translation: CASSSRAGTGAPNEQFF.

The table lists this clonotype with many counts. V and J are TRBV7-3 and TRBJ2-5; the match to TRBD2 covers 8 bases. This CDR3 is 13 amino acids long. Germline values: CDR1 SGHTA, CDR2 FQGTGA. Trimming removed 3 bases from V and 4 bases from J; junction bases left unmatched: 1. The CDR3 DNA follows: TGTGCCAGCAGCTTCGCGGGAGGAGAGACCCAGTACTTC. It specifies CASSFAGGETQYF.